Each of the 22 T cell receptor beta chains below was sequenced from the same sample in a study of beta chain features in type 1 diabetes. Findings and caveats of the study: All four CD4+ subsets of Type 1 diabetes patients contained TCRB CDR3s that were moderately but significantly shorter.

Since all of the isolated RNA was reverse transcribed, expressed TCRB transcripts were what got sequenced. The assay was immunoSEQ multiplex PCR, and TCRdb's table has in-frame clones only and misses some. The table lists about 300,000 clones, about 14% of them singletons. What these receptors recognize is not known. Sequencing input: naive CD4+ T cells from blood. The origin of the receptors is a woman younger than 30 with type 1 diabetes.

The CDR3 loop reads CASSVSNTGELFF. The CDR3 bases are TGTGCCAGCAGTGTCTCGAACACCGGGGAGCTGTTTTTT. The V and J genes are TRBV28 and TRBJ2-2; D gene ambiguous. This CDR3 contains 13 residues. CDR1 and CDR2 from the germline V gene are MDHEN and SYDVKM. Trimming cost V 5 bases and J 0 bases, with 4 bases left between them.

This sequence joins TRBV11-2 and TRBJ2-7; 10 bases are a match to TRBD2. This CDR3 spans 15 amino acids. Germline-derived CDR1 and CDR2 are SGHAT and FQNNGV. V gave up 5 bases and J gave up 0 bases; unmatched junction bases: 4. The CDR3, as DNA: TGTGCCAGCAGCCAACTAGCGGGAAGCTCCTACGAGCAGTACTTC. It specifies CASSQLAGSSYEQYF. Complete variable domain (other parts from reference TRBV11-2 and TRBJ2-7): EAGVAQSPRYKIIEKRQSVAFWCNPISGHATLYWYQQILGQGPKLLIQFQNNGVVDDSQLPKDRFSAERLKGVDSTLKIQPAKLEDSAVYLCASSQLAGSSYEQYFGPGTRLTVT.

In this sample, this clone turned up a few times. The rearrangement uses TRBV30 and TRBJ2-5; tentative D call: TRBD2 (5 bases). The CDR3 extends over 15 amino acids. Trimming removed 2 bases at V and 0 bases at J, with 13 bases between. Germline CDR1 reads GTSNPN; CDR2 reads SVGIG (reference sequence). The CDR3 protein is CAWSRERTHQETQYF. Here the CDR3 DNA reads TGTGCCTGGAGTAGGGAGCGGACCCACCAAGAGACCCAGTACTTC.

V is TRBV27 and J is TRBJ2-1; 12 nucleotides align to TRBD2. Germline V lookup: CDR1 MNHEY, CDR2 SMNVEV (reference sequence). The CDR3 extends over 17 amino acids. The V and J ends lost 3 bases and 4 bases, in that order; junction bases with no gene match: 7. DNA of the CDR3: TGTGCCAGCAGTTTCCAACTAGCGGGAGGCCTATACAATGAGCAGTTCTTC. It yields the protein CASSFQLAGGLYNEQFF.

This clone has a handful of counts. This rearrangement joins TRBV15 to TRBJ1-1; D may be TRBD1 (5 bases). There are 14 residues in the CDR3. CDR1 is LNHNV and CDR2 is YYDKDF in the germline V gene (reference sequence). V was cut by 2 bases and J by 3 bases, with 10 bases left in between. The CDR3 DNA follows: TGTGCCACCAGCAGACAGGGTCTTTACACTGAAGCTTTCTTT. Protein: CATSRQGLYTEAFF.

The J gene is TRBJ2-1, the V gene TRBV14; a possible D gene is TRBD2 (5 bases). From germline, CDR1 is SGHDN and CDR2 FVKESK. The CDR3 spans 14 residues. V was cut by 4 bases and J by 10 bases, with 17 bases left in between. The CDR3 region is CASSPRTGVGEQFF. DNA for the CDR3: TGTGCCAGCAGCCCCCGGACTGGGGTAGGGGAGCAGTTCTTC.

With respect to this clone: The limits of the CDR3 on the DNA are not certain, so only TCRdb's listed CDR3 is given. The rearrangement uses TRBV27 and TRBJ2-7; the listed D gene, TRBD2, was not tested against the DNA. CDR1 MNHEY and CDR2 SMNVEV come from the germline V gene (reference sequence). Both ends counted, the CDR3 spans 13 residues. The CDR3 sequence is CASSSSGTYEQYF.

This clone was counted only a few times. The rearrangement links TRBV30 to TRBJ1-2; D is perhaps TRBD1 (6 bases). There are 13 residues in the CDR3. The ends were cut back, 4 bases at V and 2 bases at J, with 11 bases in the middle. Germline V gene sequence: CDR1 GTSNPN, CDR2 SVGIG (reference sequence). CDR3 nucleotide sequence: TGTGCCTGGACTAGGGGGGGCAACTATGGCTACACCTTC. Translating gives CAWTRGGNYGYTF.

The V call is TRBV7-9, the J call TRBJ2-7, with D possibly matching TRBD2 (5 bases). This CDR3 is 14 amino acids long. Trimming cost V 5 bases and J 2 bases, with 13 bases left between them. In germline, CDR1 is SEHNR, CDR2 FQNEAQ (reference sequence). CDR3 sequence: CASSASGAPYEQYF. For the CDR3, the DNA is TGTGCCAGCAGCGCCAGCGGAGCCCCCTACGAGCAGTACTTC.

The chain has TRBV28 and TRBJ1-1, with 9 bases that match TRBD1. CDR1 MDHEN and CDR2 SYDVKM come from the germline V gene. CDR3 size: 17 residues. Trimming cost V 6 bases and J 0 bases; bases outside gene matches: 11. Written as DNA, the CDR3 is TGTGCCAGCAGCCAGAGAACAGGGGGCGGCATGAACACTGAAGCTTTCTTT. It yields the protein CASSQRTGGGMNTEAFF.

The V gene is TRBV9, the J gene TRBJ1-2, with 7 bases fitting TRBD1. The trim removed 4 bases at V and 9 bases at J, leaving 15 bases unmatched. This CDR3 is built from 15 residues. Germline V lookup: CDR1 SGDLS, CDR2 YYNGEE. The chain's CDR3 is CASSPQVLVGGRYTF. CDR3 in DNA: TGTGCCAGCAGCCCCCAGGTCTTAGTAGGGGGCCGCTACACCTTC.

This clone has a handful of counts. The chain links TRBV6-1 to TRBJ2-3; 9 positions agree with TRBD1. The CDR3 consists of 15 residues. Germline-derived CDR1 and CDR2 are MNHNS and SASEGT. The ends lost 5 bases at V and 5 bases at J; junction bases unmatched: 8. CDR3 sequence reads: CASSSRTGVVDTQYF. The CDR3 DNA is TGTGCCAGCAGTTCCCGGACAGGGGTGGTAGATACGCAGTATTTT.

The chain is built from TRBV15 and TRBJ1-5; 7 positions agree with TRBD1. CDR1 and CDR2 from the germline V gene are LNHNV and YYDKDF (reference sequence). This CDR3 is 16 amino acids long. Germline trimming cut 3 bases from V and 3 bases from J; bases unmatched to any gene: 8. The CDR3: CATSRDLDRDNQPQHF. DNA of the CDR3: TGTGCCACCAGCAGGGACCTAGACAGGGACAATCAGCCCCAGCATTTT. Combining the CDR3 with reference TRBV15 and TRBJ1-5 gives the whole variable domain DAMVIQNPRYQVTQFGKPVTLSCSQTLNHNVMYWYQQKSSQAPKLLFHYYDKDFNNEADTPDNFQSRRPNTSFCFLDIRSPGLGDTAMYLCATSRDLDRDNQPQHFGDGTRLSIL.

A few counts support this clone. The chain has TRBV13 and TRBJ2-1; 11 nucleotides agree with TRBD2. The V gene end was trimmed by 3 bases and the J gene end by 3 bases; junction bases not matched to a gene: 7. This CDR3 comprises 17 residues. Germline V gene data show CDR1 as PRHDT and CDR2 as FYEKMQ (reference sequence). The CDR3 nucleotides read TGTGCCAGCAGCTTTTCCTTGACTAGCGGGAACTACAATGAGCAGTTCTTC. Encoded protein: CASSFSLTSGNYNEQFF.

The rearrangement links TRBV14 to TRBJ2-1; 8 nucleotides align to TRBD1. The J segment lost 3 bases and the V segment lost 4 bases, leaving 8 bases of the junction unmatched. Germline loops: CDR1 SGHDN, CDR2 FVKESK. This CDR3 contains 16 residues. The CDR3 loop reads CASSLFGTGLYNEQFF. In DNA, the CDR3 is TGTGCCAGCAGCCTATTCGGGACAGGACTCTACAATGAGCAGTTCTTC.

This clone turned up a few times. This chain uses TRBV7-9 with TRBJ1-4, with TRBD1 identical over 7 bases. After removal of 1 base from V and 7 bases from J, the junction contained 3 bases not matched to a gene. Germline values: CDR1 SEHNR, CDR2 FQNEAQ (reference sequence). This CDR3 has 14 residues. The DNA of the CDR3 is TGTGCCAGCAGCTTAGACAGGGGAAGTGAAAAACTGTTTTTT. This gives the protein CASSLDRGSEKLFF.

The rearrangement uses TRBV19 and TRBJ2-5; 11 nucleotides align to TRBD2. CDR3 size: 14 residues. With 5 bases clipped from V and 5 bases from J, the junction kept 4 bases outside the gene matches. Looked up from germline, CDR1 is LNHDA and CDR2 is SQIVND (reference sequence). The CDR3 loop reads CASSSLAGGETQYF. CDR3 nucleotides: TGTGCCAGTAGTTCCCTAGCGGGGGGTGAGACCCAGTACTTC.

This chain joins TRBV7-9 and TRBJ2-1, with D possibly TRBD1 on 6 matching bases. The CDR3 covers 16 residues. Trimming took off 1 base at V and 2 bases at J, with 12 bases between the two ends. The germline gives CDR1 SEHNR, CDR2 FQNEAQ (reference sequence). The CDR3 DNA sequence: TGTGCCAGCAGCTTAGGCTACAGGGAAGCCTACAATGAGCAGTTCTTC. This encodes CASSLGYREAYNEQFF.

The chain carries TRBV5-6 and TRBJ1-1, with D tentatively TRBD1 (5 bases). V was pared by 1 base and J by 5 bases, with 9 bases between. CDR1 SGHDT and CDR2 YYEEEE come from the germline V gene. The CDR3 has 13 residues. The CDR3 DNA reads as TGTGCCAGCAGCTTGCCGACAGCTACTGAAGCTTTCTTT. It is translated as CASSLPTATEAFF.

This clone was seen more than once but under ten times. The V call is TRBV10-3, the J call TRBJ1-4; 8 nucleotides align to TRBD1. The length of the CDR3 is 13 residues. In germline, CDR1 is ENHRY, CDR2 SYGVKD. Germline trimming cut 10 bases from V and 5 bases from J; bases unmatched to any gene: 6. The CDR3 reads CATGDRRNEKLFF. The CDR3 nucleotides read TGTGCCACGGGGGACAGGCGGAATGAAAAACTGTTTTTT.

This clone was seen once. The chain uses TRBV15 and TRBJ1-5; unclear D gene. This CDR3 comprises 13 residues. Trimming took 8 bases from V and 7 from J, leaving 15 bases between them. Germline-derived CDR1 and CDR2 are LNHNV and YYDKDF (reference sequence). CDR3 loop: CATSPSGFQPQHF. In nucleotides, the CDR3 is TGTGCCACCTCTCCCAGCGGTTTCCAGCCCCAGCATTTT.

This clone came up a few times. CDR3 DNA sequence: TGTGCCAGCAGTACTCCTAGGGGTGAGCAGTTCTTC. Translated: CASSTPRGEQFF. The rearrangement uses TRBV28 and TRBJ2-1, with D perhaps TRBD1 (5 bases). Trimming removed 5 bases at V and 9 bases at J, with 11 bases between. CDR1 MDHEN and CDR2 SYDVKM come from the germline V gene. The CDR3 extends over 12 amino acids.